This T cell receptor (beta chain) is from a study of blood T cell repertoires in COVID-19. Across the study: PBMCs, B-cell-depleted T cells, or T cells were the source of the cDNA or gDNA that made up the material.

CDR1 and CDR2 (germline): SGHTA, FQGNSA. The V gene lost 5 bases and the J gene lost 0 bases, with 9 bases spanning the gap. The CDR3 loop spans 14 amino acids. Assay used: immunoSEQ multiplex PCR; TCRdb lists only in-frame clones, some missing. The sample carries around 76,000 clones, approximately 90% recorded once. The TCR was taken from a human donor in a cohort sampled during active COVID-19. The chain is built from TRBV7-2 and TRBJ2-3; D perhaps matches TRBD2 (6 bases). The sequencing sample was made of peripheral blood. In DNA, the CDR3 is TGTGCCAGCAGCCGGGGGACTAGCACAGATACGCAGTATTTT. It is translated as CASSRGTSTDTQYF.